The rows below give T cell receptor beta chains drawn from one sample of a study of T cell changes during pregnancy in multiple sclerosis. Data came from immunoSEQ multiplex PCR; TCRdb stores just in-frame clones and leaves some out. The table lists around 36,000 clones, more than 90% of them singletons. Specimen: peripheral blood, collected before pregnancy. These receptors all come from a female donor with multiple sclerosis, enrolled in a pregnancy study. CDR3s include the opening cysteine and the closing phenylalanine or tryptophan. A D gene is named only where the DNA matches it firmly. Only some rows state a clone size, as once, few, many or a class for expanded clones.

J gene,V gene,D gene,clone size,CDR3 length,CDR3 protein,CDR3 DNA
TRBJ2-1,TRBV7-2,TRBD2,NA,13,CASSQGLAGFQLF,TGTGCCAGCAGCCAGGGACTAGCGGGATTCCAGCTCTTC
TRBJ1-4,TRBV4-1,NA,NA,14,CASSLAGMDEKLFF,TGCGCCAGCAGCCTGGCCGGGATGGATGAAAAACTGTTTTTT
TRBJ2-5,TRBV18,NA,NA,15,CASSPPGGPQETQYF,TGTGCCAGCTCACCACCCGGAGGGCCCCAAGAGACCCAGTACTTC
TRBJ1-4,TRBV4-2,TRBD1,NA,13,CASSQGQGEKLFF,TGTGCCAGCAGCCAAGGACAGGGTGAAAAACTGTTTTTT
TRBJ1-2,TRBV30,NA,NA,14,CAWSVGGGDYGYTF,TGTGCCTGGAGTGTGGGAGGAGGCGACTATGGCTACACCTTC
TRBJ2-5,TRBV28,TRBD2,NA,14,CASSRSGRGETQYF,TGTGCCAGCAGCCGTAGCGGGAGGGGAGAGACCCAGTACTTC
TRBJ2-1,TRBV6-6,NA,NA,15,CASSYSRRERNEQFF,TGTGCCAGCAGTTACTCGAGACGGGAGCGCAATGAGCAGTTCTTC
TRBJ2-1,TRBV4-2,TRBD2,NA,16,CASSQALGTSALEQFF,TGTGCCAGCAGCCAAGCTTTGGGGACTAGCGCTCTTGAGCAGTTCTTC
TRBJ2-7,TRBV11-2,NA,NA,11,CASSGGYEQYF,TGTGCCAGCAGCGGGGGGTACGAGCAGTACTTC
TRBJ2-7,TRBV11-2,NA,NA,14,CASSPRGGVYEQYF,TGTGCCAGCAGCCCTCGTGGCGGAGTCTACGAGCAGTACTTC
TRBJ1-1,TRBV28,TRBD1,NA,14,CASSRGQGGTEAFF,TGTGCCAGCAGTAGAGGACAGGGGGGCACTGAAGCTTTCTTT
TRBJ2-7,TRBV7-9,TRBD2,NA,14,CASSDLLAGYEQYF,TGTGCCAGCAGCGACCTGCTAGCGGGGTACGAGCAGTACTTC
TRBJ2-7,TRBV2,NA,NA,11,CASSTTRGQYF,TGTGCCAGCAGTACCACCCGGGGGCAGTACTTC
TRBJ2-7,TRBV30,NA,NA,15,CAWSAYRQVGDEQYF,TGTGCCTGGAGCGCCTACAGACAGGTTGGGGACGAGCAGTACTTC
TRBJ2-1,TRBV9,TRBD2,NA,15,CASSVYSGRVNEQFF,TGTGCCAGCAGCGTCTATAGCGGGAGAGTGAATGAGCAGTTCTTC
TRBJ1-2,TRBV30,TRBD1,NA,15,CAWTSRQGGRGGYTF,TGTGCCTGGACCAGTCGGCAGGGGGGAAGGGGTGGCTACACCTTC
TRBJ1-4,TRBV6-6,NA,NA,13,CASSYRSNEKLFF,TGTGCCAGCAGTTACCGGAGTAATGAAAAACTGTTTTTT
TRBJ2-3,TRBV28,TRBD2,NA,15,CASGTSGRTTDTQYF,TGTGCCAGCGGGACTAGCGGGAGAACCACAGATACGCAGTATTTT
TRBJ2-3,TRBV4-2,NA,NA,14,CACSQLGATDTQYF,TGTGCCTGCAGCCAGCTGGGGGCCACAGATACGCAGTATTTT
TRBJ2-3,TRBV7-7,NA,NA,16,CASSLGLASGADTQYF,TGTGCCAGCAGCTTAGGTCTAGCCTCGGGCGCAGATACGCAGTATTTT
TRBJ2-2,TRBV7-7,TRBD2,NA,15,CASSLVRGDTGELFF,TGTGCTAGCAGCTTGGTACGGGGGGACACCGGGGAGCTGTTTTTT
TRBJ1-4,TRBV5-1,TRBD1,NA,14,CASSMGQGNEKLFF,TGCGCCAGCAGCATGGGACAGGGGAACGAAAAACTGTTTTTT
TRBJ1-2,TRBV10-3,NA,few,16,CAISGWRQPSNYGYTF,TGTGCCATCAGCGGTTGGCGACAGCCTTCTAACTATGGCTACACCTTC
TRBJ1-4,TRBV4-1,TRBD1,NA,19,CASSQDRQGAIGTNEKLFF,TGCGCCAGCAGCCAAGATCGACAGGGGGCAATTGGGACTAATGAAAAACTGTTTTTT
TRBJ2-7,TRBV6-5,TRBD2,NA,15,CAADPGTSVNHEQYF,TGTGCCGCCGACCCCGGGACTAGCGTAAATCACGAGCAGTACTTC
TRBJ2-1,TRBV4-1,TRBD2,NA,13,CASSQVEAGRQFF,TGCGCCAGCAGCCAAGTGGAAGCGGGGAGGCAGTTCTTC
TRBJ2-7,TRBV18,TRBD2,NA,15,CASSPGTSGPYEQYF,TGTGCCAGCTCACCGGGGACTAGCGGACCCTACGAGCAGTACTTC
TRBJ1-6,TRBV10-3,NA,NA,13,CAISGETNSPLHF,TGTGCCATCAGTGGGGAGACAAATTCACCCCTCCACTTT
TRBJ1-2,TRBV9,NA,NA,13,CASSVVQGVGYTF,TGTGCCAGCAGCGTAGTACAGGGTGTTGGCTACACCTTC
TRBJ2-3,TRBV5-1,NA,NA,15,CASSFYSAHTDTQYF,TGCGCCAGCAGCTTCTATAGCGCCCACACAGATACGCAGTATTTT
TRBJ2-7,TRBV7-3,NA,NA,13,CASSQTGPGEQYF,TGTGCCAGCAGCCAAACAGGGCCGGGAGAGCAGTACTTC
TRBJ1-5,TRBV5-5,NA,NA,14,CASSLDGVNQPQHF,TGTGCCAGCAGCTTGGATGGAGTAAATCAGCCCCAGCATTTT
TRBJ1-5,TRBV30,NA,NA,16,CAWSTAGALSNQPQHF,TGTGCCTGGAGCACGGCAGGGGCTCTTAGCAATCAGCCCCAGCATTTT
TRBJ1-6,TRBV2,TRBD1,NA,16,CASSPTGGAYNSPLHF,TGTGCCAGCAGTCCTACAGGGGGCGCCTATAATTCACCCCTCCACTTT
TRBJ2-7,TRBV11-2,NA,NA,13,CASSWGLYYEQYF,TGTGCCAGCAGCTGGGGACTTTACTACGAGCAGTACTTC
TRBJ1-1,TRBV4-1,NA,NA,14,CASSQDTGRTEAFF,TGCGCCAGCAGCCAAGATACAGGGCGAACTGAAGCTTTCTTT
TRBJ1-5,TRBV19,NA,NA,16,CASRRSLGGVYQPQHF,TGTGCCAGTAGGCGCTCTCTAGGGGGAGTCTATCAGCCCCAGCATTTT
TRBJ2-1,TRBV10-1,NA,NA,14,CASSEGGVYNEQFF,TGCGCCAGCAGCGAAGGAGGGGTTTACAATGAGCAGTTCTTC
TRBJ2-1,TRBV7-2,TRBD2,NA,15,CASSLLAGEHNEQFF,TGTGCCAGCAGCTTACTAGCGGGAGAACACAATGAGCAGTTCTTC
TRBJ1-2,TRBV2,TRBD1,NA,13,CASRDDRVEGYTF,TGTGCCAGCAGAGATGACAGGGTTGAGGGCTACACCTTC
TRBJ2-3,TRBV7-2,NA,NA,12,CASSPYTDTQYF,TGTGCCAGCAGCCCGTACACAGATACGCAGTATTTT
TRBJ1-5,TRBV7-8,NA,NA,15,CASSLGAAGAQPQHF,TGTGCCAGCAGTTTAGGTGCGGCTGGGGCTCAGCCCCAGCATTTT
TRBJ2-7,TRBV10-2,NA,NA,13,CATTTGAGHEQYF,TGCGCCACCACGACGGGAGCCGGCCACGAGCAGTACTTC
TRBJ2-7,TRBV7-2,NA,NA,17,CASSLTGTSVSSYEQYF,TGTGCCAGCAGCCTAACCGGGACTTCGGTAAGCTCCTACGAGCAGTACTTC
TRBJ2-7,TRBV7-9,NA,NA,12,CASRRGFYEQYF,TGTGCCAGCAGACGGGGGTTCTACGAGCAGTACTTC
TRBJ2-4,TRBV19,NA,NA,16,CASKAGRELAKNIQYF,TGTGCCAGTAAAGCAGGGCGGGAACTAGCCAAAAACATTCAGTACTTC
TRBJ2-7,TRBV5-4,NA,NA,16,CASSLASTGVGYEQYF,TGTGCCAGCAGCTTGGCGTCGACGGGAGTGGGGTACGAGCAGTACTTC
TRBJ1-1,TRBV6-5,NA,NA,15,CASSYSKQLNTEAFF,TGTGCCAGCAGTTACTCGAAACAGTTGAACACTGAAGCTTTCTTT
TRBJ2-7,TRBV12-5,NA,NA,14,CASGLDRGGYEQYF,TGTGCTAGTGGTTTGGACAGGGGAGGCTACGAGCAGTACTTC
TRBJ2-1,TRBV19,TRBD2,NA,18,CASSIVGLAGNGGREQFF,TGTGCCAGTAGTATAGTGGGACTAGCGGGAAACGGCGGCCGTGAGCAGTTCTTC
TRBJ2-7,TRBV4-3,TRBD1,NA,16,CASSREPTGVEGEQYF,TGCGCCAGCAGCCGAGAACCGACAGGGGTGGAGGGAGAGCAGTACTTC
TRBJ2-3,TRBV6-1,TRBD1,NA,13,CASYRGHTDTQYF,TGTGCCAGTTACAGGGGTCATACAGATACGCAGTATTTT
TRBJ1-4,TRBV9,NA,few,14,CASSSGFSNEKLFF,TGTGCCAGCAGCTCAGGGTTCTCTAATGAAAAACTGTTTTTT
TRBJ2-7,TRBV4-3,NA,NA,15,CASSQEAGHSYEQYF,TGCGCCAGCAGCCAAGAAGCGGGACACTCCTACGAGCAGTACTTC
TRBJ2-2,TRBV7-6,NA,NA,14,CASSPTANTGELFF,TGTGCCAGCAGCCCAACAGCGAACACCGGGGAGCTGTTTTTT
TRBJ1-1,TRBV10-3,TRBD1,NA,13,CAISGGQADEAFF,TGTGCCATCAGTGGGGGACAGGCCGACGAAGCTTTCTTT
TRBJ1-5,TRBV28,NA,NA,17,CASSSSAMGEKDQPQHF,TGTGCCAGCAGTTCCTCCGCTATGGGAGAAAAGGATCAGCCCCAGCATTTT
TRBJ2-1,TRBV7-2,TRBD2,NA,16,CASSVGAGVLPDEQFF,TGTGCCAGCAGCGTAGGAGCGGGAGTTCTGCCCGATGAGCAGTTCTTC
TRBJ2-1,TRBV19,TRBD2,NA,15,CASSLLAGVPNEQFF,TGTGCCAGTAGTCTACTAGCGGGAGTTCCAAATGAGCAGTTCTTC
TRBJ2-7,TRBV7-9,NA,NA,13,CASSSGLSYEQYF,TGTGCCAGCAGCTCGGGACTCTCCTACGAGCAGTACTTC